This paragraph covers one T cell receptor beta chain sequence. Naive-designated CD8 cells lacked CD45RO, were positively enriched for CCR7, and omitted terminally differentiated effector memory CD45RA+ cells. Germline values: CDR1 SGHAT, CDR2 FQNNGV. The CDR3 extends over 12 amino acids. V lost 5 bases and J lost 5, with 9 bases in between. The sample is drawn from a study of shared clonotypes between healthy human individuals. Sequencing was performed with immunoSEQ multiplex PCR; in TCRdb, only in-frame clones are kept and a portion is missing. The sample carries about 820,000 clones, almost 95% recorded once.

The chain carries TRBV11-2 and TRBJ1-1, with D unclear. The TCR originated in a man aged 25 to 45 in good health. Sequencing was done on a sample of naive CD8+ T cells sorted from blood. This CDR3 reads CASSPAATEAFF. CDR3 DNA sequence: TGTGCCAGCAGCCCCGCGGCTACTGAAGCTTTCTTT.